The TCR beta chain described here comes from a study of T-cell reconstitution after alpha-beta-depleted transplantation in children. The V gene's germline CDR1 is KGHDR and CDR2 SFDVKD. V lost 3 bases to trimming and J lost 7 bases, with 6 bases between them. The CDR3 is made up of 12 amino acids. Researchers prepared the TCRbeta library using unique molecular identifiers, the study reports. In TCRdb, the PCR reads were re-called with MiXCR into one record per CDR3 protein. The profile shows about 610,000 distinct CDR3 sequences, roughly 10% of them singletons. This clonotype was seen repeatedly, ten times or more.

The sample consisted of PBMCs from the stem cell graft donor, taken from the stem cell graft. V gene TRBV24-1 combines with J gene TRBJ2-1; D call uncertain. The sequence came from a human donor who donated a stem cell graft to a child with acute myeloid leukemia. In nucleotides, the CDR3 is TGTGCCACCAGTGATGAAGGGAATGAGCAGTTCTTC. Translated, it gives CATSDEGNEQFF.